This T cell receptor (beta chain) emerged from a study of shared clonotypes between healthy human individuals. For the study at large: CD4 naive and CD4 memory each took three plates per donor, while CD8 naive took two and CD8 memory one. Regarding the study as a whole: Of the naive CD4 clonotypes, 4% to 5% were shared across several donors. The four-donor shared clonotypes exceeded non-shared clonotypes in generation probability, with non-shared ones scoring lower.

The CDR3 sequence is 14 residues long. V dropped 0 bases and J dropped 1 base, with 7 bases sitting between them. Germline V lookup: CDR1 SGHNT, CDR2 YYREEE (reference sequence). In the CD4+ fraction, cells were divided into CD45RA+ naive and CD45RA-negative memory subsets. For this clone: Antigen specificity is unknown.

Produced via immunoSEQ multiplex PCR; TCRdb's table is partial and in-frame only. The sample lists about 230,000 clones, 60% to 80% occurring once. Sequenced sample: memory CD4+ T cells sorted from blood. Subset specified: CD45RA-negative fraction. The TCR comes from a man aged 30 to 45 in good health. The rearrangement links TRBV5-4 to TRBJ2-5; D is ambiguous. CDR3 protein: CASSLAAIQETQYF. The CDR3 bases are TGTGCCAGCAGCTTGGCAGCGATCCAAGAGACCCAGTACTTC.